This T cell receptor (beta chain) was retrieved from a study of control samples from healthy donors and cancer patients. Assay used: immunoSEQ multiplex PCR; TCRdb lists only in-frame clones, some missing. The sample holds 98,000 or so clones, about four fifths seen once. Trimming pared 5 bases from V and 4 bases from J, leaving 15 bases between. The CDR3 has 16 residues. Germline CDR1 reads SGHVS; CDR2 reads FNYEAQ. This chain links TRBV7-6 with TRBJ2-6; D call uncertain. The sample consisted of blood. The receptor comes from a man in his 60s in good health. CDR3 sequence reads: CASSHRWRSGANVLTF. The CDR3 nucleotides are TGTGCCAGCAGCCATAGGTGGCGATCCGGGGCCAACGTCCTGACTTTC. The full variable domain, completed using reference TRBV7-6 and TRBJ2-6, is GAGVSQSPRYKVTKRGQDVALRCDPISGHVSLYWYRQALGQGPEFLTYFNYEAQQDKSGLPNDRFSAERPEGSISTLTIQRTEQRDSAMYRCASSHRWRSGANVLTFGAGSRLTVL.